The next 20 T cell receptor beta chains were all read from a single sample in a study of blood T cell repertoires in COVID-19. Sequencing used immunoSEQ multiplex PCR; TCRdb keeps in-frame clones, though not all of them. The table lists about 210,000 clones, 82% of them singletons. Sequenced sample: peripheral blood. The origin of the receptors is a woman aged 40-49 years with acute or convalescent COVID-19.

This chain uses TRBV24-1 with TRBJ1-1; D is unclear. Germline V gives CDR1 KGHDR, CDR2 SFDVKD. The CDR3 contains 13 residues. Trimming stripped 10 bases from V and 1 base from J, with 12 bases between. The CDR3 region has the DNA TGTGCCACGGAGGAGGGATCGAACACTGAAGCTTTCTTT. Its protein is CATEEGSNTEAFF.

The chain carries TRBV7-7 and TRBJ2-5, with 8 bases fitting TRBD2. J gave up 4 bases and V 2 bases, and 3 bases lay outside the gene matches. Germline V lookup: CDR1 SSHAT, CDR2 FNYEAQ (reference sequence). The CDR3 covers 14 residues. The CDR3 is CASSLRAGGETQYF. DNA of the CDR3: TGTGCCAGCAGCTTAAGGGCGGGAGGAGAGACCCAGTACTTC.

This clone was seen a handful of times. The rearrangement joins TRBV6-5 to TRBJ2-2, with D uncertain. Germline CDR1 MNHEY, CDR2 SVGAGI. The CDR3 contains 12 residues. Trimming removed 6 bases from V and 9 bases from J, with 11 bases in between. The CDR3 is CASSRGIRELFF. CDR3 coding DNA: TGTGCCAGCAGCCGTGGCATTAGGGAGCTGTTTTTT.

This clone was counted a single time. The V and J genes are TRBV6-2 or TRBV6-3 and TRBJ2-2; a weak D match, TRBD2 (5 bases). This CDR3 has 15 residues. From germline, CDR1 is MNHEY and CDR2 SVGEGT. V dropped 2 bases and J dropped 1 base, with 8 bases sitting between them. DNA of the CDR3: TGTGCCAGCAGTTACCGGGATATGAACACCGGGGAGCTGTTTTTT. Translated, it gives CASSYRDMNTGELFF.

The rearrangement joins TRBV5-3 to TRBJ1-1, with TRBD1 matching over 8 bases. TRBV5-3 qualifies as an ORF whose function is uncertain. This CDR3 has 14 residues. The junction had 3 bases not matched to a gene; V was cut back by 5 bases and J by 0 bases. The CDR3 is CARSQGQVNTEAFF. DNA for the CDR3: TGTGCCAGAAGTCAGGGACAGGTGAACACTGAAGCTTTCTTT.

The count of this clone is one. In DNA form, the CDR3 reads TGTGCCAGCAGTTCCCCTTCCGTACTGACCAAAAACATTCAGTACTTC. Residues: CASSSPSVLTKNIQYF. V is TRBV6-2 or TRBV6-3 and J is TRBJ2-4; the D is unclear. Germline CDR1 reads MNHEY; CDR2 reads SVGEGT. V lost 4 bases and J lost 2, with 15 bases in between. This CDR3 is 16 amino acids long.

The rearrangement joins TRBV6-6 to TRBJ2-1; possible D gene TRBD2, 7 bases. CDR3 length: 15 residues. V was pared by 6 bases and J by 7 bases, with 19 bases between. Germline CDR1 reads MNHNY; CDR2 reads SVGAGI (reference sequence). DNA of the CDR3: TGTGCCAGCAGGGAACAGGGAGGGGCGGTGAATGAGCAGTTCTTC. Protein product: CASREQGGAVNEQFF.

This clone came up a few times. DNA of the CDR3: TGTGCCAGCAGCCGAACGGGGGGGACAGGGGCGAATGGCTACACCTTC. Protein product: CASSRTGGTGANGYTF. V is TRBV3-1 (or the pseudogene TRBV3-2) and J is TRBJ1-2; 10 nucleotides match TRBD1. The V gene end was trimmed by 4 bases and the J gene end by 6 bases; junction bases not matched to a gene: 11. Looked up from germline, CDR1 is LGHDT and CDR2 is YNNKEL (reference sequence). The CDR3 is made up of 16 amino acids.

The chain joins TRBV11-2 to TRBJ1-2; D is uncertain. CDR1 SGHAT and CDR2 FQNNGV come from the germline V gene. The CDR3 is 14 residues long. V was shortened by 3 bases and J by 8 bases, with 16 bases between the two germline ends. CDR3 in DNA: TGTGCCAGCAGCTTTCTTCCCGGGGTCTACGGCTACACCTTC. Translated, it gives CASSFLPGVYGYTF.

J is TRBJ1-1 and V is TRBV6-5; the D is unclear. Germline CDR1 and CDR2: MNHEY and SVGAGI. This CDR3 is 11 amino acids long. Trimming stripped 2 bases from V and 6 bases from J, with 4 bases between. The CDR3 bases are TGTGCCAGCAGTTACGGGCCTGAAGCTTTCTTT. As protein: CASSYGPEAFF.

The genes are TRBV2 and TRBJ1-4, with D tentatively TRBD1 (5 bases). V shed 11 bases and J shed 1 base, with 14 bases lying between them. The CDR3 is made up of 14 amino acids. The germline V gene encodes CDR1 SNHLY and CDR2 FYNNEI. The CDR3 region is CAHPGGETNEKLFF. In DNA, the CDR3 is TGTGCCCACCCCGGGGGTGAAACTAATGAAAAACTGTTTTTT.

The CDR3 DNA reads as TGTGCCACCAGTGCGGGGGGGGTTCACACTGAAGCTTTCTTT. This encodes CATSAGGVHTEAFF. The V gene is TRBV24-1, the J gene TRBJ1-1, with D possibly being TRBD1 (5 bases). This CDR3 comprises 14 residues. V dropped 5 bases and J dropped 3 bases, with 12 bases sitting between them. The germline V gene encodes CDR1 KGHDR and CDR2 SFDVKD.

CDR3 in DNA: TGTGCCAGCAGCTACCCAGCGGGAGTAGCCAAAAACATTCAGTACTTC. This gives the protein CASSYPAGVAKNIQYF. V and J are TRBV7-9 and TRBJ2-4, with TRBD2 matching over 8 bases. Germline loops: CDR1 SEHNR, CDR2 FQNEAQ (reference sequence). The CDR3 is made up of 16 amino acids. V lost 4 bases to trimming and J lost 0 bases; unmatched junction nucleotides: 5.

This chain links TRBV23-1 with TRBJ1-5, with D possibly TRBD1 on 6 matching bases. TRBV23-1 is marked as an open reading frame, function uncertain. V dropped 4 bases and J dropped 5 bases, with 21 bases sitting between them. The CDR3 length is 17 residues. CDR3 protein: CASSLAGARSYDQPQHF. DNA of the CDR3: TGCGCCAGCAGTCTTGCAGGGGCAAGGAGTTATGATCAGCCCCAGCATTTT.

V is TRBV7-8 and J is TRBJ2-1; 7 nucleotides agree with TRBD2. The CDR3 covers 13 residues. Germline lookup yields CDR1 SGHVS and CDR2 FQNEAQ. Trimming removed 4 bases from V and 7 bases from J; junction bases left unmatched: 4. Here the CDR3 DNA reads TGTGCCAGCAGCTCTCGGCGGGGGAATGAGCAGTTCTTC. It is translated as CASSSRRGNEQFF.

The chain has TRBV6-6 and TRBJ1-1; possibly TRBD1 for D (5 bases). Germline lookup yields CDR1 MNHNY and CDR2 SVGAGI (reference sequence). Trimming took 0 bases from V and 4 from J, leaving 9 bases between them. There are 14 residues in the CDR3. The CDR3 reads CASSYSTGGTEAFF. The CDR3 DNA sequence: TGTGCCAGCAGTTACTCAACCGGGGGCACTGAAGCTTTCTTT.

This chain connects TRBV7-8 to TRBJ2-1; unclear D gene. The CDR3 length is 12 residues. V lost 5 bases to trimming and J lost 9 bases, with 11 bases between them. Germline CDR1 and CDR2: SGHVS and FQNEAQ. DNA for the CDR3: TGTGCCAGCAGCCCCCATAGGAGTGAGCAGTTCTTC. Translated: CASSPHRSEQFF.

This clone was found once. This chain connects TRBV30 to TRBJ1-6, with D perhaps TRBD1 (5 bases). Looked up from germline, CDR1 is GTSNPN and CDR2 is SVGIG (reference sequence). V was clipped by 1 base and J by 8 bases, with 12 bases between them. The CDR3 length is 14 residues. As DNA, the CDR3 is TGTGCCTGGAGTGCCGACAGACTTTATTCACCCCTCCACTTT. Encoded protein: CAWSADRLYSPLHF.

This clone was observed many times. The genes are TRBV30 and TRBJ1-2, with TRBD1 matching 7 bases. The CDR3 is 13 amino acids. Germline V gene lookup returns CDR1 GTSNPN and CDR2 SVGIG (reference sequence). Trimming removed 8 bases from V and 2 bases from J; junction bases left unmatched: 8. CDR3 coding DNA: TGTGCCGTAAACAGGGGCTTAAACTATGGCTACACCTTC. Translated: CAVNRGLNYGYTF.

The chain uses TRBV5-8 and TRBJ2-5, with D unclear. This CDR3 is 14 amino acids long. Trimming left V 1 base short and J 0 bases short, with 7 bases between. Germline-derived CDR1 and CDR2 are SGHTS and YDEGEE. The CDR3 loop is CASSLSGNQETQYF. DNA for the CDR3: TGTGCCAGCAGCTTGTCGGGTAACCAAGAGACCCAGTACTTC.